Detailed here is one T cell receptor beta chain. This record belongs to a study of blood T cell repertoires in COVID-19. About the study: The United States, Italy and Spain were the sources of the acute and convalescent COVID-19 samples.

V was trimmed by 5 bases and J by 5 bases, leaving 15 bases between them. The CDR3 spans 14 residues. Germline-derived CDR1 and CDR2 are SGHAT and FQNNGV. How the authors handled the data: Nucleated cell number was recorded as an estimate derived from reference gene primer amplification. Libraries were prepared by immunoSEQ multiplex PCR; TCRdb keeps only in-frame clonotypes and omits some of them. That table supplies the V and J calls and clone size; D and trimming were determined from the DNA. The table shows about 250,000 clones, with 83% occurring only once. The rearrangement links TRBV11-2 to TRBJ1-2; possibly TRBD1 for D (5 bases). Sequenced input: peripheral blood. The receptor was isolated from a man older than 75 with acute or convalescent COVID-19. The DNA of the CDR3 is TGTGCCAGCAGCGGTTCAGGGTTGTGGTATGGCTACACCTTC. This sequence encodes CASSGSGLWYGYTF.